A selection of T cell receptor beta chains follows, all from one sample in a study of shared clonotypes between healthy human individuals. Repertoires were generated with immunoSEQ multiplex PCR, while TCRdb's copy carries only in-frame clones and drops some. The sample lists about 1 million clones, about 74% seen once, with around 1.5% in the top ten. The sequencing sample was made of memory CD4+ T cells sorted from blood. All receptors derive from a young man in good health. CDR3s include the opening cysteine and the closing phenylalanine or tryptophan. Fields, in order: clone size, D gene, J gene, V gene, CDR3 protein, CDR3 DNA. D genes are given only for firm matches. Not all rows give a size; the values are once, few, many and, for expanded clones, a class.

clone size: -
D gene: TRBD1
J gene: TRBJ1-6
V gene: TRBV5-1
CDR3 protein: CASSISGQGYSPLHF
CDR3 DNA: TGCGCCAGCAGCATCTCGGGACAGGGGTACTCACCCCTCCACTTT

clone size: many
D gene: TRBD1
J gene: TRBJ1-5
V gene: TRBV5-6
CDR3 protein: CASSPWTGSNQPQHF
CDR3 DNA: TGTGCCAGCAGCCCCTGGACAGGCTCCAATCAGCCCCAGCATTTT

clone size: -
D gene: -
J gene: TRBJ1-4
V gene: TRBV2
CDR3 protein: CASIRGFTEKLFF
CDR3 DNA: TGTGCCAGCATAAGGGGGTTTACGGAAAAACTGTTTTTT

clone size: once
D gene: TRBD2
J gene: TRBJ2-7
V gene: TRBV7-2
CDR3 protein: CASSREAGRNEQYF
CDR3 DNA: TGTGCCAGCAGCCGAGAAGCCGGGAGGAACGAGCAGTACTTC

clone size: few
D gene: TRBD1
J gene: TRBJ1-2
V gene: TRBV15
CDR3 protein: CATSLDRGNYGYTF
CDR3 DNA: TGTGCCACCAGCCTGGACAGGGGAAACTATGGCTACACCTTC

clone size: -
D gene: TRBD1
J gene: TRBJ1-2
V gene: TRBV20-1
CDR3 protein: CSAIGQGGYTF
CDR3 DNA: TGCAGTGCTATTGGACAGGGTGGCTACACCTTC

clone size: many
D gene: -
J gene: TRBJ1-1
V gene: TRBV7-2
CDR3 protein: CASSPGAYTEAFF
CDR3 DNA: TGTGCCAGCAGCCCGGGGGCGTACACTGAAGCTTTCTTT

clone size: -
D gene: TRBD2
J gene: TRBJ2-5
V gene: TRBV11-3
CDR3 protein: CASSSRTSGSKETQYF
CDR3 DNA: TGTGCCAGCAGCTCCAGGACTAGCGGGAGTAAAGAGACCCAGTACTTC

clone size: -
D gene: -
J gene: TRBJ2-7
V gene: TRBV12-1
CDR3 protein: CASSFGGYEQYF
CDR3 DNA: TGTGCCAGCAGCTTTGGGGGATACGAGCAGTACTTC

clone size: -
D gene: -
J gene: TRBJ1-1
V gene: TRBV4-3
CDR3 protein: CASSQDLTGRKAFF
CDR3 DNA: TGCGCCAGCAGCCAAGATCTAACAGGGAGGAAAGCTTTCTTT

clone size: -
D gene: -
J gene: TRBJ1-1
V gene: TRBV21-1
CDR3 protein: CASSPRGGGGTYPIALNTEAFF
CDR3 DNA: TGTGCCAGCAGCCCTAGAGGGGGCGGAGGCACGTACCCGATCGCTCTGAACACTGAAGCTTTCTTT

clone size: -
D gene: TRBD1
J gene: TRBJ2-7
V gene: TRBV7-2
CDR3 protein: CASSTGTGSYEQYF
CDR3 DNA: TGTGCCAGCAGCACCGGGACAGGAAGCTACGAGCAGTACTTC

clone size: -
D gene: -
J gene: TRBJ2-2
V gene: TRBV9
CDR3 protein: CASSDRPGELFF
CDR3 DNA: TGTGCCAGCAGCGACCGCCCCGGGGAGCTGTTTTTT

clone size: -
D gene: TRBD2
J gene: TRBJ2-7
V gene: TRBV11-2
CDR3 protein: CASSLAGSGTYEQYF
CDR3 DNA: TGTGCCAGCAGCCTGGCTGGTAGCGGGACCTACGAGCAGTACTTC

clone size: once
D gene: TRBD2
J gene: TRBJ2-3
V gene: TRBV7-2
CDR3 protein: CASSLSAGGTDTQYF
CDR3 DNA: TGTGCCAGCAGCTTATCAGCGGGGGGGACAGATACGCAGTATTTT

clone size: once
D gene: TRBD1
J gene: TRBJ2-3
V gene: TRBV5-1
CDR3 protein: CASSPRDREASTDTQYF
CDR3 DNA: TGCGCCAGCAGCCCCAGGGACAGGGAAGCCAGCACAGATACGCAGTATTTT

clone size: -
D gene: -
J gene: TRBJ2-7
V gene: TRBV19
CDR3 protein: CASSTVSGYEQYF
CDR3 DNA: TGTGCCAGTAGTACGGTTAGCGGCTACGAGCAGTACTTC

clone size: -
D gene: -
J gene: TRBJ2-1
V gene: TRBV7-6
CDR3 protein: CASSLAARQGNSEQFF
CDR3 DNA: TGTGCCAGCAGCTTAGCGGCTCGGCAGGGAAACTCTGAGCAGTTCTTC

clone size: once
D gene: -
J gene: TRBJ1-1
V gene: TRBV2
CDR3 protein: CASRVNGPENTEAFF
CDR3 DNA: TGTGCCAGCAGGGTAAACGGACCGGAGAACACTGAAGCTTTCTTT

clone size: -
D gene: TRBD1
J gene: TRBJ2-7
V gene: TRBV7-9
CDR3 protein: CASSLRGQGIGEQYF
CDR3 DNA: TGTGCCAGCAGCTTACGGGGACAGGGAATTGGCGAGCAGTACTTC

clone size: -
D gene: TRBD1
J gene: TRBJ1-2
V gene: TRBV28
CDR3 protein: CASSSQTGQEAGYTF
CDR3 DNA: TGTGCCAGCAGTTCCCAGACAGGGCAAGAGGCGGGCTACACCTTC

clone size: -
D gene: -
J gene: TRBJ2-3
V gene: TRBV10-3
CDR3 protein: CAISGLGSTDTQYF
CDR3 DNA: TGTGCCATCAGTGGTCTAGGGAGCACAGATACGCAGTATTTT

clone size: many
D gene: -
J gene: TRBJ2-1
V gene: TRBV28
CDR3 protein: CASRGPGNEQFF
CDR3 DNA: TGTGCCAGCCGGGGTCCAGGGAATGAGCAGTTCTTC

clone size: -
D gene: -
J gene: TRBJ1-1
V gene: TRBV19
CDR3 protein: CASSIARVGTEAFF
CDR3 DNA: TGTGCCAGTAGTATAGCCAGGGTTGGCACTGAAGCTTTCTTT

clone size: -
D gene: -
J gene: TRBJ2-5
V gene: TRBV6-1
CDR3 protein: CASSMTGEETQYF
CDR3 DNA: TGTGCCAGCAGTATGACAGGCGAGGAGACCCAGTACTTC

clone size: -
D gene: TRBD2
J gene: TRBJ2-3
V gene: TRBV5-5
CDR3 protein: CASSSSGGTDTQYF
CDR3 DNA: TGTGCCAGCAGCTCTAGCGGAGGCACAGATACGCAGTATTTT

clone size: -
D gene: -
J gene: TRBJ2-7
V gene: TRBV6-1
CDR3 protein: CASRHTDDRFYEQYF
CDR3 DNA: TGTGCCAGCAGACACACAGACGACAGATTCTACGAGCAGTACTTC

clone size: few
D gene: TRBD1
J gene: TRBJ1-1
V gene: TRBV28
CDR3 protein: CASSLSAGTGITEAFF
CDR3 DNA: TGTGCCAGCAGTTTATCCGCCGGGACAGGGATCACTGAAGCTTTCTTT

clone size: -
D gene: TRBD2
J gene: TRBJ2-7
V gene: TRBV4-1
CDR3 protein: CASRQGASTSGGSYEQYF
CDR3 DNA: TGCGCCAGCAGGCAGGGGGCTAGCACTAGCGGGGGTTCCTACGAGCAGTACTTC

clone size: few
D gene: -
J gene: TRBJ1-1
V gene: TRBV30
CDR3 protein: CAWSDQGHGNTEAFF
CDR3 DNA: TGTGCCTGGAGCGATCAGGGACACGGGAACACTGAAGCTTTCTTT

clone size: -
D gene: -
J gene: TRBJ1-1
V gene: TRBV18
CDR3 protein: CASSPGHEAEAFF
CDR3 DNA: TGTGCCAGCTCCCCTGGACATGAGGCTGAAGCTTTCTTT

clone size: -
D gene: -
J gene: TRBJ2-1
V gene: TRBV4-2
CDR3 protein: CASSPNYFQAYNEQFF
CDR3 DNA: TGTGCCAGCAGCCCTAACTATTTCCAAGCCTACAATGAGCAGTTCTTC

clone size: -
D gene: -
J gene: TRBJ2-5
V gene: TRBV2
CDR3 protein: CASRYLAFQETQYF
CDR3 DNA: TGTGCCAGCAGATACTTAGCGTTCCAAGAGACCCAGTACTTC

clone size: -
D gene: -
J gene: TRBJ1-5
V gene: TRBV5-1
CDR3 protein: CASSLLGTNQPQHF
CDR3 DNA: TGCGCCAGCAGCTTACTCGGGACCAATCAGCCCCAGCATTTT

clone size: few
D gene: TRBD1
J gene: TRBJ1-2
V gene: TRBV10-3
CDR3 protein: CAISWDSNYGYTF
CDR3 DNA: TGTGCCATCAGTTGGGACAGTAACTATGGCTACACCTTC

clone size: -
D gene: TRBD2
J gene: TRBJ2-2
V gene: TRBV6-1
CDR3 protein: CASTSGGRNTGELFF
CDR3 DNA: TGTGCCAGCACCTCGGGGGGGCGCAACACCGGGGAGCTGTTTTTT

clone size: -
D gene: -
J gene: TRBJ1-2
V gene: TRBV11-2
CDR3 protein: CASSSRNYGYTF
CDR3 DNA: TGTGCCAGCAGCTCGAGGAACTACGGCTACACCTTC

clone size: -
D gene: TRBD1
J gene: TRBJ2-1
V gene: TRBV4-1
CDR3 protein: CASSQGAGQGINRLRNEQFF
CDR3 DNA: TGCGCCAGCAGCCAAGGGGCGGGACAGGGTATCAACCGCCTCCGCAATGAGCAGTTCTTC

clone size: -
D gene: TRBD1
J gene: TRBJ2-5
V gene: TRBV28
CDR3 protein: CASSLTTTGSETQYF
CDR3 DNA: TGTGCCAGCAGTTTAACCACGACAGGGTCAGAGACCCAGTACTTC

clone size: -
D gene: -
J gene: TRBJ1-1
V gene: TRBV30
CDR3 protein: CAWSMNTVNTEAFF
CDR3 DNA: TGTGCCTGGAGTATGAATACGGTGAACACTGAAGCTTTCTTT

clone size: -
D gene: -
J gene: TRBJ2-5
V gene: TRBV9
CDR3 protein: CASSVVGARQETQYF
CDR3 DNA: TGTGCCAGCAGCGTAGTCGGTGCGAGACAAGAGACCCAGTACTTC

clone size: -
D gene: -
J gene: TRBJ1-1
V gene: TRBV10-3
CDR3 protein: CATTTGPNTEAFF
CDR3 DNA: TGTGCCACCACGACAGGACCAAACACTGAAGCTTTCTTT

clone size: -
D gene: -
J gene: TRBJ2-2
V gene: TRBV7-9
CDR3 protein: CASSPTQGGTGELFF
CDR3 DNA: TGTGCCAGCAGCCCGACCCAGGGGGGCACCGGGGAGCTGTTTTTT

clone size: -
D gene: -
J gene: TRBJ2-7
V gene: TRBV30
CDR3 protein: CAWSVGNTYEQYF
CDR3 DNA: TGTGCCTGGAGTGTGGGCAATACCTACGAGCAGTACTTC

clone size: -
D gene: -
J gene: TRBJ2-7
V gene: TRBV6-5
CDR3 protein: CASRNPGTAGEQYF
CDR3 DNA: TGTGCCAGCAGAAACCCCGGGACCGCGGGGGAGCAGTACTTC

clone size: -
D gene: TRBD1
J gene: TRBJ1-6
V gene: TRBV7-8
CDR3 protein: CASSSTGMENSPLHF
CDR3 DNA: TGTGCCAGCAGCTCGACAGGGATGGAGAATTCACCCCTCCACTTT

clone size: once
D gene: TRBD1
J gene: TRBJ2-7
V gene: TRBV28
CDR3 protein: CASRETGGVRAYRGHEQYF
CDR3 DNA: TGTGCCAGCAGAGAGACAGGGGGCGTGCGGGCCTATCGAGGCCACGAGCAGTACTTC

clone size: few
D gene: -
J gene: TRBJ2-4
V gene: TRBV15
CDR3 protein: CATSVGVAKNIQYF
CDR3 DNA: TGTGCCACCTCCGTTGGTGTAGCCAAAAACATTCAGTACTTC

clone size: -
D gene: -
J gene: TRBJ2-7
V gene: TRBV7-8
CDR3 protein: CASSPPSGSYEQYF
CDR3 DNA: TGTGCCAGCAGCCCCCCTTCTGGCTCCTACGAGCAGTACTTC

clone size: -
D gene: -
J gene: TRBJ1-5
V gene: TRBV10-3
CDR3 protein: CAISDFGGNQPQHF
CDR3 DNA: TGTGCCATCAGTGATTTCGGTGGCAATCAGCCCCAGCATTTT